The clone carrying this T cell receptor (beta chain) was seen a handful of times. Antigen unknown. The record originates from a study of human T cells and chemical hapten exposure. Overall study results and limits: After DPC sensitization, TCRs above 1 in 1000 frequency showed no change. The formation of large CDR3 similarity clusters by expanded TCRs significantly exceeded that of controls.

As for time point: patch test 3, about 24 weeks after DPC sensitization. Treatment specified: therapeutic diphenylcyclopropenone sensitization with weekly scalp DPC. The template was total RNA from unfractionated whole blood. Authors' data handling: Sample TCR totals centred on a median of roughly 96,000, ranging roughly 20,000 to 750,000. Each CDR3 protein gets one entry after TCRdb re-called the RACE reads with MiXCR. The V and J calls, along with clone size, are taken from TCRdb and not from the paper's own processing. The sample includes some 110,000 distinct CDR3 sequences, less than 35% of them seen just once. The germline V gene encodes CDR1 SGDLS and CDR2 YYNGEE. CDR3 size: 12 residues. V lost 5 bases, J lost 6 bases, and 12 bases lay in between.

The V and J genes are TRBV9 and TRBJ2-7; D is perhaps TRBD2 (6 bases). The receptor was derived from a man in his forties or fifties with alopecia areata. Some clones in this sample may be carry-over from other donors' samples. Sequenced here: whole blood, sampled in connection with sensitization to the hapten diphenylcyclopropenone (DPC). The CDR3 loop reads CASRGGGSEQYF. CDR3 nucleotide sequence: TGTGCCAGCAGAGGTGGGGGGTCCGAGCAGTACTTC.